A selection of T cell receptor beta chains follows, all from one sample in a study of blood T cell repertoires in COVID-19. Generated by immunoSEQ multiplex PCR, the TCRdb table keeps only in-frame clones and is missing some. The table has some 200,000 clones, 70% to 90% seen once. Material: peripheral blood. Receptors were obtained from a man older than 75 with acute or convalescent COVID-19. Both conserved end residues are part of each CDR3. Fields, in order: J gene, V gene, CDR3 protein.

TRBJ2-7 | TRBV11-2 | CASSLAWLGGYEQYF
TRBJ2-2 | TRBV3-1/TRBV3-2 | CAGGGPAGELFF
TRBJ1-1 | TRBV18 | CASSGEPNTEAFF
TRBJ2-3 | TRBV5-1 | CASSYYPPFSGSADTQYF
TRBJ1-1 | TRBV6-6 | CASSPRTGQGMNTEAFF
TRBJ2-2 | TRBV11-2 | CASSLILAANTGELFF
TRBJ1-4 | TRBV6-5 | CASRKQGSNEKLFF
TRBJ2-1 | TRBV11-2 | CASSLDRDNEQFF
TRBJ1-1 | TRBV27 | CASSDRDRVATEAFF
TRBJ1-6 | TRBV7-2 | CASSLAIEVYNSPLHF
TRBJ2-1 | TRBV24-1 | CATSDLTVNYNEQFF
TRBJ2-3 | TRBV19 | CASTPLRGGTDTQYF
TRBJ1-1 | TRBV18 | CASSPRPAGDTEAFF
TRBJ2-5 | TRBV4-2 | CASSQSLATETQYF
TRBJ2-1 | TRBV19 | CASTSGRASNEQFF
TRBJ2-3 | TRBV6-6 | CASRDPGLAGTDTQYF
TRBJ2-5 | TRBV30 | CAWSVLPETQYF
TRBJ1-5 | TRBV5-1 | CASSLGGQYNQPQHF
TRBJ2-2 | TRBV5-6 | CASSPGVANTGELFF
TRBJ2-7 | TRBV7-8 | CASSLGYTSGIAYEQYF
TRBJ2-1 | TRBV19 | CASSIDGPGLAGRSSYNEQFF
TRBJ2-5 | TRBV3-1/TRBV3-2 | CASSYYLGETQYF
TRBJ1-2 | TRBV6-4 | CATGKGGGSDGYTF
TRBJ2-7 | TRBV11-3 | CASSPTTSGSSYEQYF
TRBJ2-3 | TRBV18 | CASSREPGTTTDTQYF
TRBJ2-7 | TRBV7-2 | CASSSTRQGSKQYF
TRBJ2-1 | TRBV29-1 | CSVVTVYNEQFF
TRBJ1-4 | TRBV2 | CASSARPWTGGGEKLFF
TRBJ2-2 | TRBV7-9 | CASTLGRMNTGELFF
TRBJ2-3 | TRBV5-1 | CASSFGSSTDTQYF
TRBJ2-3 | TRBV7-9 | CASSLMPSGSTTDTQYF
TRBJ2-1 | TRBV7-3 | CASSLMASLSYNEQFF
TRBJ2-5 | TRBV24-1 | CATSDGGSETQYF
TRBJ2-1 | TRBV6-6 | CASRDRGMDEQFF
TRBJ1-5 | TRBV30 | CAWSVNENQPQHF
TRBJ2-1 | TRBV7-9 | CASSPRVGLGQGGPNEQFF
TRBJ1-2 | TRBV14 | CASNNRGGYTF
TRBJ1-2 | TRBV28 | CASRSPEGLNYGYTF
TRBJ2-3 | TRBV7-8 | CASSLVGGLAGLSTDTQYF
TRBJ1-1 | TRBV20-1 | CSASDRRRVNTEAFF
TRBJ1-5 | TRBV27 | CASSQDRAAGQPQHF
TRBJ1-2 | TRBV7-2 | CASSFQPGQGYGYTF
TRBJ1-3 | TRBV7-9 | CASSLATGNTIYF
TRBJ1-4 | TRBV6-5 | CASARNRGEKLFF
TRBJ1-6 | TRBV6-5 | CASRRRQSYNSPLHF
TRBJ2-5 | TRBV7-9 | CASSFAAYQETQYF